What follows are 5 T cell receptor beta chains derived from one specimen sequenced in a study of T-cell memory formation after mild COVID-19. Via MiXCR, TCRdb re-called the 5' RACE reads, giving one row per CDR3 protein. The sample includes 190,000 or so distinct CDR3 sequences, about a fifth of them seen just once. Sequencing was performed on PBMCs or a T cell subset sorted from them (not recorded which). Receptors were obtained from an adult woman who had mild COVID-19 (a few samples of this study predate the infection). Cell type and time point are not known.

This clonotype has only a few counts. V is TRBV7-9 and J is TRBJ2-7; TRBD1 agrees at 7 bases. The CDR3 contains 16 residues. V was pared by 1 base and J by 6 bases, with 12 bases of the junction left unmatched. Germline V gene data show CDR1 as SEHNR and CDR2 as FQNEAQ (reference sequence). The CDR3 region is CASSLGETGSRGEQYF. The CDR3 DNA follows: TGTGCCAGCAGCTTAGGTGAGACAGGGTCAAGGGGCGAGCAGTACTTC.

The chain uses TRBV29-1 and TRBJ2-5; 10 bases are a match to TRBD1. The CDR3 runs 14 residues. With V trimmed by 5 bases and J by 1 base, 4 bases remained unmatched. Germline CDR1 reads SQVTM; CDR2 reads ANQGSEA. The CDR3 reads CSVFGTGVQETQYF. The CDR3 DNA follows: TGCAGCGTTTTCGGGACAGGGGTCCAAGAGACCCAGTACTTC.

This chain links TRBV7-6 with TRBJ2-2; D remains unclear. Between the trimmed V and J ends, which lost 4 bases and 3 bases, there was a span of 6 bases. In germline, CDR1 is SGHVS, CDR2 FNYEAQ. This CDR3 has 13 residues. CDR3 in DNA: TGTGCCAGCAGCTCAGGTTACACCGGGGAGCTGTTTTTT. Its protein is CASSSGYTGELFF.

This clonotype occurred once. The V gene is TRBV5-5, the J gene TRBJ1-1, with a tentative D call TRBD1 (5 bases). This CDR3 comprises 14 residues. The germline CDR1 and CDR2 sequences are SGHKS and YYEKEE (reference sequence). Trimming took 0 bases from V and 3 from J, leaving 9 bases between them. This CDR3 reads CASSLVRGDTEAFF. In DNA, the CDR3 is TGTGCCAGCAGCTTGGTGAGGGGCGACACTGAAGCTTTCTTT.

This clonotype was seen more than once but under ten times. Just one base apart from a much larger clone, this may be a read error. The CDR3 region has the DNA TGTGCCAGCAGCCCCACTAGCGGGATTTACGAGCAGTACTTC. This encodes CASSPTSGIYEQYF. This chain uses TRBV27 with TRBJ2-7, with 10 bases lining up with TRBD2. Germline CDR1 MNHEY, CDR2 SMNVEV (reference sequence). J lost 4 bases, V lost 6 bases, and 6 bases had no gene match. The CDR3 sequence is 14 residues long.